Described below is a single TCR beta chain sequence and its context. This sample was taken from a study of blood T cell repertoires in COVID-19. The wider study: Samples of COVID-19 (acute and convalescent) were obtained from the United States, Italy and Spain.

In the study's own analysis: Amplification from reference gene primers served as the basis for estimated nucleated cell counts. Repertoires were generated with immunoSEQ multiplex PCR, while TCRdb's copy carries only in-frame clones and drops some. That table supplies the V and J calls and clone size; D and trimming were determined from the DNA. The sample has about 75,000 clones, approximately 79% seen once. Sequencing used peripheral blood. The TCR comes from a human donor with acute or convalescent COVID-19. The donor label of this sample is uncertain.

The DNA of the CDR3 is TGTGCCAGCACCCTGGGGGGGCGCAACTCCTACGAGCAGTACTTC. It is translated as CASTLGGRNSYEQYF. This sequence joins TRBV28 and TRBJ2-7, with a tentative D call TRBD2 (7 bases). Germline lookup yields CDR1 MDHEN and CDR2 SYDVKM. The V end was cut by 7 bases, the J end by 0 bases, with 16 bases between. The CDR3 runs to 15 residues.